This T cell receptor beta chain originates from a study of early stage breast cancer tumors. For the study at large: Of around 16 invasive breast tumors, about twelve were hormone receptor-positive, HER2-negative.

With respect to this clone: Antigen specificity is unknown.

Study-wide points: Commonly generated sequences made up most enriched TCRB sequences shared between patients. Blood repertoires resembled normal breast more than tumor.

Germline loops: CDR1 MNHNS, CDR2 SASEGT. With 7 bases clipped from V and 3 bases from J, the junction kept 11 bases outside the gene matches. This CDR3 contains 15 residues. Normal breast often needed about 90-310 mg of tissue for enough DNA. Libraries were prepared by immunoSEQ multiplex PCR; TCRdb keeps only in-frame clonotypes and omits some of them. The sample holds more than 7,500 clones; 65% to 75% are singletons and the top ten take about 15%. What was sequenced was normal breast tissue next to the tumor. The TCR sequence derives from a person in their 60s with breast cancer. The rearrangement links TRBV6-1 to TRBJ1-2; 7 bases agree with TRBD1. CDR3 in amino acids: CASNLQGLPYYGYTF. The CDR3 DNA reads as TGTGCCAGCAACCTACAGGGGCTGCCATACTATGGCTACACCTTC.